One sample yielded the 3 T cell receptor beta chains listed below, sequenced in a study of blood T cell repertoires in COVID-19. Produced via immunoSEQ multiplex PCR; TCRdb's table is partial and in-frame only. The repertoire consists of roughly 250,000 clones, with about 87% occurring once and the leading ten covering 3%. The sample consisted of PBMCs or T cells enriched from blood (not recorded which). These receptors originate from a woman aged 45-59 years who had recovered from COVID-19.

The chain couples TRBV11-2 to TRBJ2-1; 10 bases are shared with TRBD1. The CDR3 covers 16 residues. The germline CDR1 and CDR2 sequences are SGHAT and FQNNGV. V shed 3 bases and J 6 bases; nucleotides not matched to a gene: 8. DNA of the CDR3: TGTGCCAGCAGCTTCCGACAGGGGGCTGCGGGCAATGAGCAGTTCTTC. Translation gives CASSFRQGAAGNEQFF.

The chain couples TRBV18 to TRBJ1-1, with D uncertain. Per the germline V gene, CDR1 is KGHSH and CDR2 is LQKENI. The CDR3 contains 14 residues. Deletions cut 3 bases from V and 4 bases from J, with 12 bases between. This chain's CDR3 is CASSPAGSGTEAFF. In nucleotides, the CDR3 is TGTGCCAGCTCACCCGCGGGATCGGGCACTGAAGCTTTCTTT.

This clone was recorded only once. The J gene is TRBJ1-6, the V gene TRBV9; 7 nucleotides line up with TRBD1. The V and J ends lost 3 bases and 0 bases, in that order; junction bases with no gene match: 9. Germline loops: CDR1 SGDLS, CDR2 YYNGEE. CDR3 length: 18 residues. The CDR3 spells CASSGSGGQSSYNSPLHF. CDR3 sequence (DNA): TGTGCCAGCAGCGGAAGTGGGGGACAGAGCTCCTATAATTCACCCCTCCACTTT.